This T cell receptor (beta chain) was sequenced in a study of cytomegalovirus exposure and HLA in healthy donors (dated by TCRdb to 2016 to 2017). Turning to the overall study: In an earlier analysis of under 600 of the donors, approximately 300 Gb of sequence data and approximately 120 million unique TCR beta sequences from about 180 million T cells were reported. The study aimed to test whether signatures of past pathogen exposure could be identified by cataloging public T cell receptors. All discovery cohort repertoires had been generated on a single sequencing platform. HLA typing covered class I and class II loci at four-digit resolution. In a later genetic analysis, genome-wide SNP genotypes for 398 of the 666 donors were used, and that subset was treated as a discovery cohort. The genetic ancestry cluster associated with self-reported Caucasian donors included about 84% of the 300 to 400 genotyped donors. To predict cytomegalovirus infection status, the study brought together high-throughput TCR immunosequencing, statistical association of individual TCRs with disease status, and machine learning. Using immunosequencing, the study profiled T cell repertoires from about 650 subjects and related those repertoires to cytomegalovirus serostatus. Besides the first cohort of roughly 660 subjects, a separate validation cohort made up of over 95 different subjects was used. Because of strong linkage in the cohort, five DR-DQ haplotypes were treated as single units for association and clustering. Rather than using new phenotypic data, the later analysis identified candidate immune exposures from TCR beta sequences and from how often those sequences occurred across donors. Donor age, sex, ethnicity and CMV serostatus were collected together with the repertoire data. In a later analysis, previously published TCR beta repertoires from more than 500 donors were re-analyzed and high-resolution HLA genotyping was added so that TCR occurrence patterns could be studied. Among almost 400 genotyped donors of the cohort, an average of around 240,000 unique TCR beta nucleotide sequences were sequenced per donor, 15% to 20% of them non-productive. Roughly 300 gigabases of sequencing data and around 80 million unique TCR sequences made up an early release that covered approximately 700 HLA-typed donors. An earlier analysis of 587 of the donors applied high-throughput TCR beta sequencing to assess whether each TCR beta V gene segment acted as functional or pseudogenic. Typing coverage varied by locus: 629-630 donors for A, B, C, DRB1 and DQB1; approximately 500 for DQA1; 600 to 610 for DPA1; approximately 470 for DPB1.

Points the paper makes about the study in general: Immune exposure information for the cohort was limited to CMV serostatus. Because HLA typing was missing for some donors at each locus, association tests included only the typed subset. The authors suggested that the approach could potentially be extended to other disease states and immunological phenotypes. The classifier was reported to diagnose cytomegalovirus status with high specificity and sensitivity in both the original and validation cohorts. A later analysis found that TCR association rates varied across HLA loci, with DRB1 alleles showing the most associated TCRs and HLA-C alleles the fewest. A later genetic analysis associated a missense DCLRE1C variant with V-gene and J-gene trimming of TCR beta chains, and an independent cohort replicated the association. The presence/absence analyses assumed that sequencing depth was roughly uniform across donors, and that assumption may not be true. The cohort was sequenced for TCR beta chains only, and without alpha or paired-chain data the features that could be detected were limited. In an earlier analysis of 587 of the donors, most TCR beta V segments appeared in productive rearrangements about 90% or about 30% of the time, broadly matching IMGT annotations. A cluster of highly shared sequence variants was judged likely to be a technical artifact of the sequencing pipeline. In a later analysis, most CMV-associated TCR beta chains were found to appear HLA-restricted, with HLA associations seemingly driven largely by CMV exposure. At a false discovery rate of 0.05, a later analysis linked around 15,000 TCR beta sequences to specific HLA alleles. A later analysis reported that several top co-occurrence clusters appeared linked to parvovirus B19, influenza, CMV and Epstein-Barr virus. Some IMGT-functional V segments, including TRBV6-2 and TRBV6-3, could not be distinguished by the 87-base-pair reads and were therefore excluded. Most TCR sequences were observed very rarely across donors, whereas some public TCRs were present in many individuals. In a later analysis, HLA-associated TCR beta chains were found to be more clonally expanded and to have lower generation probabilities than equally common non-associated chains. In a later genetic analysis, fewer N-insertions in productive TCRs were reported among donors in an Asian-associated ancestry cluster than the roughly 710-donor mean. A total of about 150 TCR beta chains were listed by the study as associated with cytomegalovirus. Linkage disequilibrium might explain the correlated functional status among segregating V segments, but an unknown experimental factor could not be ruled out. Approximately 16 rarely observed V segments, including chromosome 9 orphons, were excluded from the earlier analysis of some 590 of the donors because counts were too low. A few of the identified cytomegalovirus-associated TCR beta chains were confirmed in vitro to be specific for cytomegalovirus antigens. When HLA alleles, especially DR and DQ, strongly co-occurred, attributing TCR associations to individual alleles was difficult. A further reported finding was that TCR beta sequences accurately predicted the HLA-A and HLA-B alleles for most subjects in the first cohort.

The cohort comprised fewer than 750 healthy bone marrow donors. At the time of sampling, all cohort members were nominally healthy, though unrecorded immune exposures were likely present. CMV serostatus was positive for 250 to 300 and negative for about 55% of the roughly 670 cohort members, and was not recorded for this donor. Every donor gave a peripheral blood sample, and the peripheral blood mononuclear cells from that sample were used for TCR beta sequencing. Genomic DNA extraction from the blood cell samples was performed with the Qiagen DNeasy Blood Extraction Kit. The CDR3 measures 15 amino acids from cysteine to phenylalanine. Only the CDR3 portion is preserved as DNA: 45 bases, with reading frame beginning at the first base. From a lookup of the germline V gene, CDR1 and CDR2 are MNHEY and SVGAGI. V is reduced by 0 bases and J by 6 bases, leaving a spacing of 12 bases between them. Library preparation employed the immunoSEQ multiplex PCR assay. For the multiplex PCR, a mixture combining 60 forward primers for TCR Vbeta segments and 13 reverse primers for TCR Jbeta segments was used. The CDR3 region of rearranged TCR beta genes was amplified from genomic DNA by a multiplex PCR assay. Amplified TCR beta libraries were sequenced as 87-base-pair reads on the Illumina HiSeq System. Concerning the study's data processing: A later analysis counted 65 million to 90 million unique TCR beta chains across the 500 to 850 repertoires, and about 10 million of these chains were shared by at least two donors. Raw reads were error-corrected and collapsed into unique sequences by a nearest-neighbor algorithm in which closely related sequences were merged to remove PCR and sequencing errors. Alignment of CDR3 sequences to IMGT reference sequences was used to assign V, D and J gene segments. For a sequence to be retained, a match of at least six nucleotides to both a V gene segment and a J gene segment was required. Rearrangements were classified as productive when the CDR3 lacked stop codons and remained in frame with V and J, and all other rearrangements were classified as non-productive. CDR3 was defined by IMGT convention, running from the second conserved V-encoded cysteine to the conserved J-encoded phenylalanine. Sequences without an unambiguous match to a single V gene segment were excluded from the earlier analysis of about 640 of the donors. In an earlier analysis of around 600 of the donors, V segments were called functional above 56.7% productive rearrangements and were called segregating when the between-donor standard deviation exceeded 5%. To diagnose cytomegalovirus status from the catalog of TCR beta chain sequences, a statistical classification framework was built. V and J gene assignment, in a later analysis, came from comparing TCR nucleotide sequences with IMGT/GENE-DB human TR gene sequences. In a later analysis, CDR3 sequences and most-parsimonious VDJ recombination scenarios were assigned using the TCRdist pipeline. In a later analysis, each TCR beta chain was defined by its CDR3 amino acid sequence together with its V-gene family, and reads without a unique V-gene family were excluded. To address suspected cross-contamination and a sequencing artifact, a later analysis removed under 600 highly shared, low-generation-probability nucleotide sequences. In a later analysis, a clonal expansion index was calculated for each public chain from normalized within-repertoire ranks of inferred template counts. In a later analysis, generation probabilities were computed with a VDJ recombination model fitted to out-of-frame rearrangements, and the resulting probabilities were checked against IGoR. A later analysis scored TCR-TCR, TCR-HLA and TCR-CMV co-occurrence with hypergeometric tests, applying a repertoire-size bias correction to TCR pairs. False discovery rates were estimated in a later analysis by permuting HLA or CMV assignments 20 times. A later analysis grouped co-occurring TCRs with DBSCAN, adding TCRdist sequence similarity when clustering within HLA-allele-positive subsets. Repertoires with fewer than 30,000 or more than 120,000 public chains were left out of co-occurrence clustering, as were five repertoires with anomalous nucleotide sharing. TCRdb re-hosts the immuneACCESS table, in-frame sequences only. Its copies lack some clones; in the studies checked, an unresolved V gene accounts for under half of them, and the cause for the rest is not known. V, J and clone size are those of that table, while D and trimming were read from the DNA. The sample includes under 150,000 clones, with about 80% observed a single time. The leading ten clones occupy 0.95% to 1.1% of the sample.

In this sample, this clone turned up a few times. It lacks a known antigen. It has no much larger one-base neighbor in the sample; base qualities were not kept. The chain links TRBV6-5 with TRBJ1-5, with no D gene named confidently. The specimen was PBMCs. This sequence was found in a human donor in good health. The CDR3 sequence is CASSYSAGGGQPQHF. The DNA is as follows: TGTGCCAGCAGTTACTCGGCCGGAGGCGGTCAGCCCCAGCATTTT.